The 23 T cell receptor beta chains in this list originate from one sample, sequenced in a study of cytomegalovirus exposure and HLA in healthy donors. Vbeta (60) and Jbeta (13) primers were used in the PCR. The data were produced by immunoSEQ multiplex PCR, yet TCRdb's version contains in-frame clones alone and is incomplete. The sample has about 140,000 clones, 70% to 75% seen once. Sequenced sample: PBMCs. Every receptor here comes from a woman aged 40 to 49 in good health and CMV-seronegative.

Here the CDR3 reads CASSSGTAYEQYF. CDR3 coding DNA: TGTGCCAGCAGTTCCGGGACAGCCTACGAGCAGTACTTC. V usage is TRBV13 and J usage is TRBJ2-5, with 7 bases matching TRBD1. The J call may be incorrect, as the DNA end agrees better with TRBJ2-7. The CDR3 covers 13 residues. Germline V gene sequence: CDR1 PRHDT, CDR2 FYEKMQ (reference sequence).

In its sample, this clone was seen once. The chain joins TRBV11-2 to TRBJ2-7; 7 nucleotides agree with TRBD1. The CDR3 is 15 residues long. Germline values: CDR1 SGHAT, CDR2 FQNNGV. Trimming took 6 bases from V and 2 from J; bases not matched to a gene: 10. The CDR3 nucleotides read TGTGCCAGCAGGAGACCAGGGGGTAGAACCTACGAGCAGTACTTC. Protein sequence: CASRRPGGRTYEQYF.

V usage is TRBV4-1 and J usage is TRBJ2-1; D unclear. V lost 4 bases and J lost 7, with 17 bases in between. CDR1 is MGHRA and CDR2 is YSYEKL in the germline V gene. This CDR3 is built from 15 residues. The CDR3 bases are TGCGCCAGCAGCCGACAAAAACAATATGATAATGAGCAGTTCTTC. The encoded protein is CASSRQKQYDNEQFF.

This clone showed up just once. This chain connects TRBV4-1 to TRBJ2-1, with 8 bases lining up with TRBD2. CDR1 and CDR2 (germline): MGHRA, YSYEKL. The CDR3 covers 18 residues. After removal of 1 base from V and 5 bases from J, the junction contained 13 bases not matched to a gene. The CDR3 region has the DNA TGCGCCAGCAGCCAAGGGACTTACGGGGGGGTGGTGGACAATGAGCAGTTCTTC. It specifies CASSQGTYGGVVDNEQFF.

V and J are TRBV23-1 and TRBJ1-5, with a weak D call TRBD1 (5 bases). TRBV23-1 is known as an ORF, though its function is uncertain. V gave up 4 bases and J gave up 3 bases, with 25 bases separating them. The CDR3 spans 19 residues. CDR3 bases: TGCGCCAGCAGTCTATTTCCGTGGACACAAAAAGGGGTCAATCAGCCCCAGCATTTT. It translates to CASSLFPWTQKGVNQPQHF.

The sample holds a few counts of this clone. The genes are TRBV5-1 and TRBJ1-1; 10 positions match TRBD1. Trimming took 5 bases from V and 1 from J; bases not matched to a gene: 5. CDR1 is SGHRS and CDR2 is YFSETQ in the germline V gene. CDR3 length equals 15 residues. CDR3 in amino acids: CASSLRDRGNTEAFF. The CDR3 DNA is TGCGCCAGCAGTCTTCGGGACAGGGGGAACACTGAAGCTTTCTTT.

There are a few counts of this clone. The gene calls are TRBV2 and TRBJ2-1; 7 bases agree with TRBD2. The CDR3 is made up of 12 amino acids. The J segment lost 8 bases and the V segment lost 8 bases, leaving 6 bases of the junction unmatched. Germline values: CDR1 SNHLY, CDR2 FYNNEI. CDR3 coding DNA: TGTGCCAGCCCGACTAGCAGGGATGAGCAGTTCTTC. Its translation: CASPTSRDEQFF.

The gene calls are TRBV4-1 and TRBJ2-3; D remains ambiguous. In germline, CDR1 is MGHRA, CDR2 YSYEKL. CDR3 length: 14 amino acids. V lost 0 bases and J lost 4, with 8 bases in between. The CDR3 bases are TGCGCCAGCAGCCAAGATGGGCAACCAGATACGCAGTATTTT. Translating gives CASSQDGQPDTQYF.

This clone was seen once. The genes are TRBV7-9 and TRBJ2-5, with D tentatively TRBD2 (6 bases). This CDR3 has 13 residues. V dropped 7 bases and J dropped 4 bases, with 13 bases sitting between them. The V gene's germline CDR1 is SEHNR and CDR2 FQNEAQ (reference sequence). The CDR3 DNA follows: TGTGCCAGCACGCAGGCGGGGCGAGAGACCCAGTACTTC. This codes for CASTQAGRETQYF.

This rearrangement joins TRBV13 to TRBJ2-3; D not resolved. Germline loops: CDR1 PRHDT, CDR2 FYEKMQ (reference sequence). Deletions cut 5 bases from V and 3 bases from J, with 3 bases between. The CDR3 sequence is 11 residues long. The DNA for the CDR3 is TGTGCCAGCAGCACAACAGATACGCAGTATTTT. Residues: CASSTTDTQYF.

The chain is built from TRBV7-9 and TRBJ1-1; 8 positions match TRBD1. CDR1 and CDR2 from the germline V gene are SEHNR and FQNEAQ (reference sequence). The trim removed 1 base at V and 6 bases at J, leaving 1 base unmatched. CDR3 length equals 13 residues. The CDR3 DNA reads TGTGCCAGCAGCTTAGGGACAGGGTCTGAAGCTTTCTTT. Its protein is CASSLGTGSEAFF.

V and J are TRBV7-9 and TRBJ2-3; D gene uncertain. V lost 2 bases and J 3 bases, leaving 12 bases between the germline ends. Per germline, CDR1 SEHNR and CDR2 FQNEAQ (reference sequence). The CDR3 is 15 residues long. The CDR3 DNA reads as TGTGCCAGCAGCTTATCCGCAGGTACGACAGATACGCAGTATTTT. It is translated as CASSLSAGTTDTQYF.

This chain connects TRBV28 to TRBJ1-1; a weak D match, TRBD1 (6 bases). Trimming pared 6 bases from V and 0 bases from J, leaving 8 bases between. The germline V gene encodes CDR1 MDHEN and CDR2 SYDVKM. The CDR3 consists of 13 residues. In nucleotides, the CDR3 is TGTGCCAGCAGACAGGGACTGAACACTGAAGCTTTCTTT. Translated: CASRQGLNTEAFF.

V gene TRBV28 combines with J gene TRBJ1-4, with 7 nucleotides matching TRBD1. The V segment lost 4 bases and the J segment 3 bases; nucleotides outside the gene matches: 2. The CDR3 loop spans 14 amino acids. Germline V CDR1 and CDR2: MDHEN, SYDVKM. CDR3 loop: CASSSGQSNEKLFF. CDR3 DNA: TGTGCCAGCAGTTCGGGACAGTCTAATGAAAAACTGTTTTTT. Filled out from reference TRBV28 and TRBJ1-4, the complete variable domain reads DVKVTQSSRYLVKRTGEKVFLECVQDMDHENMFWYRQDPGLGLRLIYFSYDVKMKEKGDIPEGYSVSREKKERFSLILESASTNQTSMYLCASSSGQSNEKLFFGSGTQLSVL.

CDR3 sequence: CASSPPGGDYNEQFF. The CDR3 DNA sequence: TGTGCCAGCAGCCCCCCGGGGGGGGACTACAATGAGCAGTTCTTC. This chain connects TRBV11-3 to TRBJ2-1; 8 bases match TRBD2. Trimming took 5 bases from V and 3 from J; bases not matched to a gene: 6. In germline, CDR1 is SGHNT, CDR2 YENEEA. CDR3 length equals 15 residues.

This clone has more than one count but fewer than ten. The gene calls are TRBV5-6 and TRBJ1-1; 8 bases are a match to TRBD1. V trimming: 1 base; J trimming: 1 base; junction bases outside the gene matches: 3. The CDR3 has 15 residues. CDR1 is SGHDT, CDR2 YYEEEE, per germline. CDR3 protein: CASSLYGTGNTEAFF. In nucleotides, the CDR3 is TGTGCCAGCAGCTTGTATGGGACAGGGAACACTGAAGCTTTCTTT.

The chain has TRBV5-6 and TRBJ1-1; tentative D call: TRBD1 (5 bases). Trimming pared 4 bases from V and 1 base from J, leaving 8 bases between. CDR1 and CDR2 (germline): SGHDT, YYEEEE. The CDR3 sequence is 13 residues long. The CDR3 loop reads CASSGGGNTEAFF. The CDR3 bases are TGTGCCAGCAGCGGGGGAGGGAACACTGAAGCTTTCTTT.

The gene calls are TRBV5-4 and TRBJ2-1, with 14 bases lining up with TRBD2. J gave up 3 bases and V 1 base, and 12 bases lay outside the gene matches. The CDR3 contains 20 residues. Looked up from germline, CDR1 is SGHNT and CDR2 is YYREEE (reference sequence). The CDR3 DNA reads TGTGCCAGCAGCTTGTTCCTAGGGACTAGCGGGGGCCTTAGCTACAATGAGCAGTTCTTC. Protein sequence: CASSLFLGTSGGLSYNEQFF.

The rearrangement uses TRBV28 and TRBJ1-5; TRBD1 might be the D (5 bases). The CDR3 sequence is 16 residues long. The V end was cut by 4 bases, the J end by 7 bases, with 20 bases between. Looked up from germline, CDR1 is MDHEN and CDR2 is SYDVKM. The DNA of the CDR3 is TGTGCCAGCAGTTCCCTTTCCGGGGCCAGCGGGCAGCCCCAGCATTTT. Protein: CASSSLSGASGQPQHF.

The CDR3 DNA follows: TGTGCCACCCCGATTGAGGTCTCCTACAATGAGCAGTTCTTC. The encoded protein is CATPIEVSYNEQFF. The chain recombines TRBV2 with TRBJ2-1; D not resolved. CDR1 and CDR2 (germline): SNHLY, FYNNEI. The length of the CDR3 is 14 residues. The V end lost 10 bases, the J end lost 0 bases, and 13 bases lay between the germline ends.

V and J are TRBV27 and TRBJ1-1; D perhaps matches TRBD1 (6 bases). Germline CDR1 and CDR2: MNHEY and SMNVEV (reference sequence). Trimming took off 6 bases at V and 1 base at J, with 18 bases between the two ends. The CDR3 contains 16 residues. The CDR3 coding sequence is TGTGCCAGCAGCGCCAAGTCGGGACACAGGAACACTGAAGCTTTCTTT. Translated, it gives CASSAKSGHRNTEAFF.

This chain uses TRBV10-3 with TRBJ2-5; 12 positions match TRBD2. The CDR3 length is 16 residues. V lost 6 bases to trimming and J lost 0 bases; unmatched junction nucleotides: 5. CDR1 and CDR2 from the germline V gene are ENHRY and SYGVKD. The CDR3 reads CAISGGTSGYQETQYF. The CDR3 DNA sequence: TGTGCCATCAGCGGGGGGACTAGCGGGTACCAAGAGACCCAGTACTTC.

The chain combines TRBV28 with TRBJ1-2; D remains ambiguous. The germline gives CDR1 MDHEN, CDR2 SYDVKM. V lost 4 bases and J 2 bases, leaving 14 bases between the germline ends. The CDR3 consists of 15 residues. The CDR3 DNA is TGTGCCAGCAGTTCACCGGGAATCGGGAACTATGGCTACACCTTC. Translation gives CASSSPGIGNYGYTF.